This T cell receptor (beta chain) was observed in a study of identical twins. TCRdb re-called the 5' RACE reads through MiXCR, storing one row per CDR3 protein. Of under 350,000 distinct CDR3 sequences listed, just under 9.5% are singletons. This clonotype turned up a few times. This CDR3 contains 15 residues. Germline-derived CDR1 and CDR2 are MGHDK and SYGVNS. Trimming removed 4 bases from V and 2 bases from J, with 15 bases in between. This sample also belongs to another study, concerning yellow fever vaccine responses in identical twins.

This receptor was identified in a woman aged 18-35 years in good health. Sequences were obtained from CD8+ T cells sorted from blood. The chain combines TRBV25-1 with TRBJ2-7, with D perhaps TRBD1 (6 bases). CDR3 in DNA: TGTGCCAGCAGTGGGGAGTTGGGACACACCTACGAGCAGTACTTC. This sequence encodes CASSGELGHTYEQYF.